This T cell receptor beta chain emerged from a study of cytomegalovirus exposure and HLA in healthy donors. PCR amplification relied on 60 Vbeta primers (plus 13 Jbeta primers). Clones were sequenced by immunoSEQ multiplex PCR, and TCRdb holds only the in-frame ones, with some missing. The sample has about 220,000 clones; about 81% are singletons. The V gene's germline CDR1 is KGHSH and CDR2 LQKENI. Trimming pared 0 bases from V and 9 bases from J, leaving 12 bases between. This CDR3 has 14 amino acids. V and J are TRBV18 and TRBJ2-1; a possible D gene is TRBD2 (5 bases). The receptor was isolated from a middle-aged man in good health and CMV-seropositive. Sequences were obtained from PBMCs. Here the CDR3 reads CASSPPFPAGEQFF. CDR3 nucleotide sequence: TGTGCCAGCTCACCACCCTTTCCGGCGGGTGAGCAGTTCTTC.